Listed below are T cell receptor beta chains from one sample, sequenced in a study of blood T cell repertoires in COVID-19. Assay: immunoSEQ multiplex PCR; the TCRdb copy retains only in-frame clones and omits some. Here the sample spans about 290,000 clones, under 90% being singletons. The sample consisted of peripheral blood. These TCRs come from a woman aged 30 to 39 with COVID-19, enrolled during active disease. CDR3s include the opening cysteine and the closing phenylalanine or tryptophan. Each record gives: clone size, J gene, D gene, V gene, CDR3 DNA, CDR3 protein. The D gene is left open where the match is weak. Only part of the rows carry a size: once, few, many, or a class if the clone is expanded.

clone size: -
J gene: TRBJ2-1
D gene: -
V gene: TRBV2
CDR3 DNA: TGTGCCAGCACCTACCACAATGAGCAGTTCTTC
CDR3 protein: CASTYHNEQFF

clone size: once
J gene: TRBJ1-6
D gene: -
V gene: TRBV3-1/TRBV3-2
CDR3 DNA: TGTGCCAGCAGCCAAGATATGCGGGCTATCGACTTCGATAATTCACCCCTCCACTTT
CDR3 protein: CASSQDMRAIDFDNSPLHF

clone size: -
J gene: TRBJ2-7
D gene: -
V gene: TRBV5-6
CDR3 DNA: TGTGCCAGCAGATTTGACAGCAGCTCCTACGAGCAGTACTTC
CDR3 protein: CASRFDSSSYEQYF

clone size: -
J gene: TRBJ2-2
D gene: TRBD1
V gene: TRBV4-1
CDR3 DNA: TGCGCCAGCAGCCAAGATCAGAAAGTTAAGACACCGACAGGGGGAAACACCGGGGAGCTGTTTTTT
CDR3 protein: CASSQDQKVKTPTGGNTGELFF

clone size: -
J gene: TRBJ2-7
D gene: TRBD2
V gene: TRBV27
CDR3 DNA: TGTGCCAGCAGTTGGTCGGGGGGATACGAGCAGTACTTC
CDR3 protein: CASSWSGGYEQYF

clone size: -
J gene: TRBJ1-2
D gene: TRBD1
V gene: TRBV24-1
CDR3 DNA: TGTGCCACCAGTGATTCGGGACAGCTCTATGGCTACACCTTC
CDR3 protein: CATSDSGQLYGYTF

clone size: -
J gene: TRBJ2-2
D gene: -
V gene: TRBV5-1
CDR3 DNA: TGCGCCAGCAACCCGGGACTCCCGAACACCGGGGAGCTGTTTTTT
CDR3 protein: CASNPGLPNTGELFF

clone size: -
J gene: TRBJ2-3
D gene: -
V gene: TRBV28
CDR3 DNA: TGTGCCAGCAGTTTCGCCCCACTAGAAACAGATACGCAGTATTTT
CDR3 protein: CASSFAPLETDTQYF

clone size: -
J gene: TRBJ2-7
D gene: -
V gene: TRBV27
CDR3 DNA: TGTGCCAGCAGAGACCTACTGGGGGCATCCTACGAGCAGTACTTC
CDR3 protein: CASRDLLGASYEQYF

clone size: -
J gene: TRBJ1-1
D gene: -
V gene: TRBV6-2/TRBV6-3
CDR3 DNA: TGTGCCAGCAGTTACTCCCAATATGTGGCAGGGGACACTGAAGCTTTCTTT
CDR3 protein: CASSYSQYVAGDTEAFF

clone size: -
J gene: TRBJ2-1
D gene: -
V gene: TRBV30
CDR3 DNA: TGTGCCTGGAGTGGGAGGGTCTATGAGCAGTTCTTC
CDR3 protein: CAWSGRVYEQFF

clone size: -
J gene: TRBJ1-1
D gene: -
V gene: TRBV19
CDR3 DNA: TGTGCCAGTAGTCCCGGTATAATGACTGAAGCTTTCTTT
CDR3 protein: CASSPGIMTEAFF

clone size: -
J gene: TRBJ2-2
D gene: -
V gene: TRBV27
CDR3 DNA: TGTGCCAGCAGTTCCCGCGTCCATCGGGAGCTGTTTTTT
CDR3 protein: CASSSRVHRELFF

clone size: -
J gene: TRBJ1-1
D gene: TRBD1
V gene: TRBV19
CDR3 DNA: TGTGCCAGTAGAAGACCCCGGACAGGCACTGAAGCTTTCTTT
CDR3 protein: CASRRPRTGTEAFF

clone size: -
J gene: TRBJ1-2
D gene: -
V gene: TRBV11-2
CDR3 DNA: TGTGCCAGCACCGTCCTAAACGGGTTTGGCTACACCTTC
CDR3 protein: CASTVLNGFGYTF

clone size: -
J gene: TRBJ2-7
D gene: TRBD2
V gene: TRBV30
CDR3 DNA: TGTGCCTGGAGTTCGGGGGGGGGCCACGAGCAGTACTTC
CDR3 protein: CAWSSGGGHEQYF

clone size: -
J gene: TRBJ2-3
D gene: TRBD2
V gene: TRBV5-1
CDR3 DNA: TGCGCCAGCAGCTTGGCCGGCGGGGGGGCGAAAGATACGCAGTATTTT
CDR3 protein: CASSLAGGGAKDTQYF

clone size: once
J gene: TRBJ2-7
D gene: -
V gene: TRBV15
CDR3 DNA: TGTGCCACCAGCAGAGATAGAGGCTACGAGCAGTACTTC
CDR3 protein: CATSRDRGYEQYF

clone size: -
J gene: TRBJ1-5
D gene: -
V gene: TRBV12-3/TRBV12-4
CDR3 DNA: TGTGCCAGCAGCCCGCAGGGACAGCCCCAGCATTTT
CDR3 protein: CASSPQGQPQHF

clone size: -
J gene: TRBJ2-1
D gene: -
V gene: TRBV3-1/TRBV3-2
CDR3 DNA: TGTGCCAGCAGCCAAGAATGGGGGGGCTGGAATGAGCAGTTCTTC
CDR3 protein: CASSQEWGGWNEQFF

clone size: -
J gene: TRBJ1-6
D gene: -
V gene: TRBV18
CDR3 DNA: TGTGCCAGCTCACCAGAGAGGAGTTCACCCCTCCACTTT
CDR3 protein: CASSPERSSPLHF

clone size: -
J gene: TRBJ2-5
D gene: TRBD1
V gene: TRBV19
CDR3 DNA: TGTGCCAGTAGCGAGGACAGGGGGCAACAAGAGACCCAGTACTTC
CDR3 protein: CASSEDRGQQETQYF

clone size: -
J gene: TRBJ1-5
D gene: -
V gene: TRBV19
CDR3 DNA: TGTGCCAGTAGTCTCCCAGGGTATGGAAGCAATCAGCCCCAGCATTTT
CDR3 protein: CASSLPGYGSNQPQHF

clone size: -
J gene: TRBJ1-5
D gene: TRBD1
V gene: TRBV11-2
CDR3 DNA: TGTGCCAGCAGCCAGACAGGGTGGGGACAGCCCCAGCATTTT
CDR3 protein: CASSQTGWGQPQHF

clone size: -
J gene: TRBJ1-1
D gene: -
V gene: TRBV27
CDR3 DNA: TGTGCCAGCAGGGCTCTCCTCAGCACTGAAGCTTTCTTT
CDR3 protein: CASRALLSTEAFF

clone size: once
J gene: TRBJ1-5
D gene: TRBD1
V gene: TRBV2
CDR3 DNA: TGTGCCAGCAGTGAAGCTTTCCAGGGGGCCCGCAATCAGCCCCAGCATTTT
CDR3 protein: CASSEAFQGARNQPQHF

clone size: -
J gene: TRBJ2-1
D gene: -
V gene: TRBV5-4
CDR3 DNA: TGTGCCAGCAGCTCAATTTACAATGAGCAGTTCTTC
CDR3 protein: CASSSIYNEQFF

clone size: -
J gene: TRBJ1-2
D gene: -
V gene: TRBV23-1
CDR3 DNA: TGCGCCAGCATGGGCAGCGGGGAAGTTCAAGGTGGCTACACCTTC
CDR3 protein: CASMGSGEVQGGYTF

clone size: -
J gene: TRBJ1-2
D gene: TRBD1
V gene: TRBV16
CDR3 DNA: TGTGCCAGCAGCCAATCCTGGACAGGGGGAGATGGCTACACCTTC
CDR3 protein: CASSQSWTGGDGYTF

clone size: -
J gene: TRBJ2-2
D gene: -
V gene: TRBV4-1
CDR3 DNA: TGCGCCAGCAGCCAAGATGGAACAGGTTGGACCGGGGAGCTGTTTTTT
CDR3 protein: CASSQDGTGWTGELFF

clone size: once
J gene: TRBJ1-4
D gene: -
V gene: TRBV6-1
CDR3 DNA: TGTGCCAGCAGTGAAGCGGGCTTTGAAAAACTGTTTTTT
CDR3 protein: CASSEAGFEKLFF

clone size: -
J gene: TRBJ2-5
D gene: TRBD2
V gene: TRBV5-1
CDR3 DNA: TGCGCCAGCAGGCTAGCGGGGGGGCCGGAGACCCAGTACTTC
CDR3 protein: CASRLAGGPETQYF

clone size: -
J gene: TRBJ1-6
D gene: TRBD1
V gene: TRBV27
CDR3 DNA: TGTGCCAGCAGTTTAGCTAACAGGGGGAATTCACCCCTCCACTTT
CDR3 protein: CASSLANRGNSPLHF

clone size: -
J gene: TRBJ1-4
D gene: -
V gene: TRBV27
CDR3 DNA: TGTGCCAGCAGCCTAACAGGGTTCGGTGAAAAACTGTTTTTT
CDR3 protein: CASSLTGFGEKLFF

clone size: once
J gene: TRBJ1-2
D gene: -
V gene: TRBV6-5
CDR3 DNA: TGTGCCAGCAGGCCACAGGGTTTTAGCTATGGCTACACCTTC
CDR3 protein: CASRPQGFSYGYTF

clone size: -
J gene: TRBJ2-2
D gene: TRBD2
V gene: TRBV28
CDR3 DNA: TGTGCCAGCAGGGCAGGGACTAGCGGGACGACCGGGGAGCTGTTTTTT
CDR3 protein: CASRAGTSGTTGELFF

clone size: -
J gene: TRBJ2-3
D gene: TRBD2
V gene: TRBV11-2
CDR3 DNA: TGTGCCAGCAGTATACTTGGGACTAGCGGCACAGATACGCAGTATTTT
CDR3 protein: CASSILGTSGTDTQYF

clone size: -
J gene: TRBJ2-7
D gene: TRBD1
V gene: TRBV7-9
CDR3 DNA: TGTGCCAGCAGCTTAGGAGGTTGGACAGGGAGCTCCTACGAGCAGTACTTC
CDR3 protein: CASSLGGWTGSSYEQYF

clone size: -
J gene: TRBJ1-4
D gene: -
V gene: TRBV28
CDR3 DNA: TGTGCCAGCACTTGGGCCGGGCAGGGGATTGAAAAACTGTTTTTT
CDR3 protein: CASTWAGQGIEKLFF

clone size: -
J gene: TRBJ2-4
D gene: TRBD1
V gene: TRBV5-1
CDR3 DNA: TGCGCCAGCAGCTTGGAGACAGGGAATGCCAAAAACATTCAGTACTTC
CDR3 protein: CASSLETGNAKNIQYF

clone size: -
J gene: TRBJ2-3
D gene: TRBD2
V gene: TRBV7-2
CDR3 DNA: TGTGCCAGCAGCCGCGGGACTAGCGGAGGACCAGATACGCAGTATTTT
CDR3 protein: CASSRGTSGGPDTQYF

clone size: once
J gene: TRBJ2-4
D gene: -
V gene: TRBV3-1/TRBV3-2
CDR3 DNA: TGTGCCAGCAGCCAAGCAGAAAACATTCAGTACTTC
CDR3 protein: CASSQAENIQYF

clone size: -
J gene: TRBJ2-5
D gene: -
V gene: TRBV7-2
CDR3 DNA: TGTGCCAGCAGCTTAACAGTAGAGACCCAGTACTTC
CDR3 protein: CASSLTVETQYF

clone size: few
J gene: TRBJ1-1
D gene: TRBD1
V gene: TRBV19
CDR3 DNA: TGTGCCAGTAGTATAACGGACAGGGGTAGCACTGAAGCTTTCTTT
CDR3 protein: CASSITDRGSTEAFF

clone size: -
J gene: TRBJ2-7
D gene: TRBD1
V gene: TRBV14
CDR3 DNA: TGTGCCAGCAGCCATTTACAGGGGGCATCGGCCTACGAGCAGTACTTC
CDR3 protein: CASSHLQGASAYEQYF

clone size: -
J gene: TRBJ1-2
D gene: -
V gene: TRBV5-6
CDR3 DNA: TGTGCCAGCAGCTTGGGACAGGTCTATGGCTACACCTTC
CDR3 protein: CASSLGQVYGYTF

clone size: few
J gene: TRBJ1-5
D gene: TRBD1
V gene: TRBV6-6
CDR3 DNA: TGTGCCAGCAGTCCTTCGGAGGGGGCCTATAGCAATCAGCCCCAGCATTTT
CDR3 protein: CASSPSEGAYSNQPQHF

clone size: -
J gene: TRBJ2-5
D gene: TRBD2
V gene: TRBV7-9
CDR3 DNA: TGTGCCAGCAGCTTGCTTAGCGGGGGGGCCGGTGAGACCCAGTACTTC
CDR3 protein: CASSLLSGGAGETQYF

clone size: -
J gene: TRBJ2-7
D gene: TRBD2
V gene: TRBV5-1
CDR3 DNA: TGCGCCAGCAGCGCCGACACGACTAGCTCCGAGCAGTACTTC
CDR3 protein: CASSADTTSSEQYF